The clone carrying this T cell receptor beta chain was found a few times. The antigen is undetermined. The data derive from a study of T cells in Graves' hyperthyroidism and ophthalmopathy. Study results and limitations: Before onset, by a median of approximately 6.8 months, the model predicted ophthalmopathy.

There were TCR beta CDR3 regions amplified from RNA transcripts. TCR CDR3 regions were first amplified by RT-PCR with HTBI primers. Each CDR3 protein is one row after TCRdb ran MiXCR on the multiplex PCR reads. The sample shows more than 300,000 distinct CDR3 sequences, 14% of them seen only once. The CDR3 has 15 residues. From germline, CDR1 is LGHNA and CDR2 YSLEER. V lost 0 bases to trimming and J lost 6 bases; unmatched junction nucleotides: 5. V is TRBV4-3 and J is TRBJ2-5; 9 bases agree with TRBD2. Material for sequencing was blood. The origin of this receptor is a woman aged 25 to 45 with Graves' hyperthyroidism. The CDR3 sequence: CASSQDGGRAQTQYF. The CDR3 region has the DNA TGCGCCAGCAGCCAAGATGGCGGGAGGGCCCAGACCCAGTACTTC.